The 13 T cell receptor beta chains below were found in one sample sequenced in a study of cytomegalovirus exposure and HLA in healthy donors. Use of 60 Vbeta and 13 Jbeta primers characterized the PCR. Libraries were prepared by immunoSEQ multiplex PCR; TCRdb keeps only in-frame clonotypes and omits some of them. The data hold about 150,000 clones, with less than 85% observed a single time. Sequencing was carried out using PBMCs. These receptors all stem from a man between 45 and 60 years old in good health and CMV-seropositive.

The chain recombines TRBV7-9 with TRBJ2-5, with 8 bases aligning to TRBD1. The J call may be incorrect, as the DNA end agrees better with TRBJ2-7. This CDR3 has 12 amino acids. Germline V gene lookup returns CDR1 SEHNR and CDR2 FQNEAQ (reference sequence). For the CDR3, the DNA is TGTGCCAGCAGACAGGGGGCCTACGAGCAGTACTTC. Protein: CASRQGAYEQYF.

The chain combines TRBV29-1 with TRBJ2-7, with no clear D. The V end lost 6 bases, the J end lost 5 bases, and 17 bases lay between the germline ends. CDR3 size: 13 residues. Germline V lookup: CDR1 SQVTM, CDR2 ANQGSEA. The CDR3 region has the DNA TGCAGCGTGACGGGTACGCTCTGGGACGAGCAGTACTTC. Translating gives CSVTGTLWDEQYF.

To note about this clone: At one end the junction does not follow the germline gene, possibly because of a read error. The rearrangement joins TRBV7-9 to TRBJ2-1; no reliable D call. This CDR3 region has 11 residues. In germline, CDR1 is SEHNR, CDR2 FQNEAQ (reference sequence). The CDR3 loop is CSSSLVTEQFF. CDR3 bases: TGTTCCAGCAGCTTAGTAACAGAGCAGTTCTTC.

The CDR3 DNA is TGTGCCAGCACCAACGGGGGGCTTGAAAATGGCTACACCTTC. Translated, it gives CASTNGGLENGYTF. J is TRBJ1-2 and V is TRBV6-5; D is perhaps TRBD1 (6 bases). This CDR3 is 14 amino acids long. V lost 7 bases and J lost 6, with 18 bases in between. Germline CDR1 and CDR2: MNHEY and SVGAGI.

This chain uses TRBV19 with TRBJ1-5; 7 bases match TRBD1. The germline CDR1 and CDR2 sequences are LNHDA and SQIVND (reference sequence). Germline trimming cut 7 bases from V and 3 bases from J; bases unmatched to any gene: 9. The CDR3 is 15 amino acids. CDR3 amino acids: CASTYTGASNQPQHF. Here the CDR3 DNA reads TGTGCCAGTACCTATACAGGGGCATCCAATCAGCCCCAGCATTTT.

The gene calls are TRBV19 and TRBJ2-5, with 11 nucleotides matching TRBD2. Losses at the gene ends were 7 bases for V and 5 bases for J; bases not matched to a gene: 9. CDR3 length: 15 residues. CDR1 is LNHDA and CDR2 is SQIVND in the germline V gene (reference sequence). CDR3 nucleotides: TGTGCCAGTACTCCGGGACTAGCGGCGCGGGAGACCCAGTACTTC. It codes for CASTPGLAARETQYF.

The chain has TRBV27 and TRBJ1-1; D not certain. V lost 4 bases to trimming and J lost 5 bases, with 11 bases between them. Germline V gene data show CDR1 as MNHEY and CDR2 as SMNVEV (reference sequence). The CDR3 consists of 13 residues. The DNA of the CDR3 is TGTGCCAGCAGTTCCGAATCACGGACTGAAGCTTTCTTT. It codes for CASSSESRTEAFF.

This clone occurred a few times. The chain carries TRBV5-5 and TRBJ2-7; 7 nucleotides line up with TRBD2. Germline CDR1 SGHKS, CDR2 YYEKEE (reference sequence). The CDR3 extends over 16 amino acids. V shed 0 bases and J 0 bases; nucleotides not matched to a gene: 6. CDR3 sequence reads: CASSLVPSGSSYEQYF. The CDR3 bases are TGTGCCAGCAGCTTGGTTCCTAGCGGAAGCTCCTACGAGCAGTACTTC.

This chain links TRBV9 with TRBJ1-1, with 9 positions matching TRBD1. This CDR3 contains 15 residues. Germline assignment: CDR1 SGDLS and CDR2 YYNGEE. J lost 1 base, V lost 3 bases, and 4 bases had no gene match. CDR3 in DNA: TGTGCCAGCAGCGGAGGGGACAGGGCGAACACTGAAGCTTTCTTT. It yields the protein CASSGGDRANTEAFF.

This chain joins TRBV27 and TRBJ2-7; tentative D call: TRBD1 (7 bases). Germline V gene data show CDR1 as MNHEY and CDR2 as SMNVEV (reference sequence). V dropped 2 bases and J dropped 3 bases, with 14 bases sitting between them. CDR3 length: 15 residues. CDR3 coding DNA: TGTGCCAGCAGTTTACGCGGGACAGTTAACTACGAGCAGTACTTC. Its translation: CASSLRGTVNYEQYF.

The gene calls are TRBV9 and TRBJ2-1; the match to TRBD1 covers 8 bases. The CDR3 consists of 15 residues. The ends lost 4 bases at V and 6 bases at J; junction bases unmatched: 9. Germline lookup yields CDR1 SGDLS and CDR2 YYNGEE. The CDR3 DNA follows: TGTGCCAGCAGCCCCAGAGGTGACAGGGGCAATGAGCAGTTCTTC. Its translation is CASSPRGDRGNEQFF.

This chain connects TRBV5-1 to TRBJ1-2; D uncertain. V was clipped by 2 bases and J by 5 bases, with 7 bases between them. This CDR3 is 12 amino acids long. Germline lookup yields CDR1 SGHRS and CDR2 YFSETQ. This chain's CDR3 is CASSFTSYGYTF. The CDR3 DNA follows: TGCGCCAGCAGCTTTACTTCGTATGGCTACACCTTC.

The chain links TRBV6-5 to TRBJ1-2; D call uncertain. Germline V CDR1 and CDR2: MNHEY, SVGAGI. The CDR3 has 14 residues. Trimming removed 8 bases from V and 8 bases from J, with 21 bases in between. CDR3 sequence (DNA): TGTGCCAGCGGAATCGAGAGGGATATTGGGGGCTACACCTTC. This gives the protein CASGIERDIGGYTF.